One and the same sample provided the 9 T cell receptor beta chains below, sequenced in a study of long-term antiretroviral therapy in people with HIV (dated by TCRdb to between 2020 and 2023). The immunoSEQ hsTCRB v3.0 assay was used at survey level resolution for TRB variable region sequencing. The clones in this table, taken by TCRdb from immuneACCESS, are in-frame only. Not every clone is retained; where verified, under half of the shortfall comes from an unresolved V gene, and the cause of the rest is unknown. This sample has around 26,000 clones in its table, and over 90% of those were observed once. The ten top clones hold 9% to 10% of the sample. The material was unsorted PBMCs, obtained 7.6 years after starting antiretroviral therapy. The receptors shown here come from a woman aged 40-49 years with HIV.

The rearrangement joins TRBV10-3 to TRBJ1-1; tentative D call: TRBD1 (6 bases). Germline CDR1 and CDR2: ENHRY and SYGVKD. This CDR3 contains 15 residues. V gave up 2 bases and J gave up 2 bases, with 12 bases separating them. The CDR3 DNA reads as TGTGCCATCAGTGAGCCTGGGACAACCAACACTGAAGCTTTCTTT. Translating gives CAISEPGTTNTEAFF.

V usage is TRBV19 and J usage is TRBJ2-5; TRBD2 matches at 7 bases. V gave up 3 bases and J gave up 4 bases; unmatched junction bases: 2. The germline V gene has CDR1 LNHDA and CDR2 SQIVND (reference sequence). The CDR3 length is 13 residues. For the CDR3, the DNA is TGTGCCAGTAGTATGCGGGGGTTAGAGACCCAGTACTTC. It specifies CASSMRGLETQYF.

This clone turned up a few times. This chain uses TRBV2 with TRBJ2-7; 7 bases fit TRBD1. Germline-derived CDR1 and CDR2 are SNHLY and FYNNEI. This CDR3 comprises 14 residues. V lost 6 bases to trimming and J lost 2 bases; unmatched junction nucleotides: 7. The CDR3 DNA is TGTGCCAGCAGAGCTGGGACAGCTACCTACGAGCAGTACTTC. Translating gives CASRAGTATYEQYF.

The chain links TRBV5-8 to TRBJ2-2, with D maybe TRBD1 (6 bases). Trimming pared 2 bases from V and 6 bases from J, leaving 20 bases between. This CDR3 is built from 17 residues. Looked up from germline, CDR1 is SGHTS and CDR2 is YDEGEE. The CDR3 loop is CASSFGPGHGGAGELFF. CDR3 in DNA: TGTGCCAGCAGCTTTGGGCCGGGACATGGCGGCGCCGGGGAGCTGTTTTTT.

This clone appeared once. The rearrangement uses TRBV30 and TRBJ2-3; 16 bases are a match to TRBD2. Unmatched junction bases numbered 8, after V lost 4 bases and J lost 4 bases. CDR1 is GTSNPN, CDR2 SVGIG, per germline (reference sequence). This CDR3 comprises 17 residues. In DNA form, the CDR3 reads TGTGCCTGGACCTTGGGACTAGCGGGGGGGCAAGCAGATACGCAGTATTTT. This translates into CAWTLGLAGGQADTQYF.

This chain connects TRBV30 to TRBJ2-2; possible D gene TRBD2, 6 bases. The CDR3 spans 13 residues. Trimming removed 1 base at V and 12 bases at J, with 15 bases between. In germline, CDR1 is GTSNPN, CDR2 SVGIG (reference sequence). The CDR3 coding sequence is TGTGCCTGGAGTGGGGCCCACGGAGGGAAGCTGTTTTTT. Protein: CAWSGAHGGKLFF.

The rearrangement uses TRBV7-2 and TRBJ2-5; D ambiguous. V was pared by 2 bases and J by 4 bases, with 8 bases between. This CDR3 spans 13 amino acids. CDR1 is SGHTA and CDR2 is FQGNSA in the germline V gene. The CDR3 sequence: CASSLSARETQYF. In nucleotides, the CDR3 is TGTGCCAGCAGCTTATCAGCGAGAGAGACCCAGTACTTC. Combining the CDR3 with reference TRBV7-2 and TRBJ2-5 gives the whole variable domain GAGVSQSPSNKVTEKGKDVELRCDPISGHTALYWYRQSLGQGLEFLIYFQGNSAPDKSGLPSDRFSAERTGGSVSTLTIQRTQQEDSAVYLCASSLSARETQYFGPGTRLLVL.

J is TRBJ2-7 and V is TRBV2, with a weak D call TRBD1 (6 bases). Looked up from germline, CDR1 is SNHLY and CDR2 is FYNNEI. The CDR3 runs to 15 residues. Trimming took off 1 base at V and 3 bases at J, with 13 bases between the two ends. The CDR3 DNA sequence: TGTGCCAGCAGTGAAGGGGGGCTAGGGAACTACGAGCAGTACTTC. The encoded protein is CASSEGGLGNYEQYF.

The chain combines TRBV30 with TRBJ2-5; 10 nucleotides align to TRBD2. This CDR3 spans 18 amino acids. Losses at the gene ends were 4 bases for V and 7 bases for J; bases not matched to a gene: 21. The germline CDR1 and CDR2 sequences are GTSNPN and SVGIG (reference sequence). CDR3 sequence: CAWTLGASGGTHFATQYF. The CDR3 DNA follows: TGTGCCTGGACCCTAGGGGCTAGCGGGGGTACTCACTTTGCGACCCAGTACTTC. Full variable domain (outside the CDR3, taken from reference TRBV30 and TRBJ2-5): SQTIHQWPATLVQPVGSPLSLECTVEGTSNPNLYWYRQAAGRGLQLLFYSVGIGQISSEVPQNLSASRPQDRQFILSSKKLLLSDSGFYLCAWTLGASGGTHFATQYFGPGTRLLVL.